This passage covers 6 T cell receptor beta chains from one sample sequenced in a study of blood T cells in healthy people across ages (dated by TCRdb to between 2014 and 2016). The receptor library was made with 5' RACE. The sequencing machine was an Illumina HiSeq 2500. A second PCR of roughly 7 to 11 cycles was performed with a sample-barcoded 5' primer and a J-beta primer mix. Clones were called with MiXCR by TCRdb after fastp trimmed the public reads at Q25, and only in-frame beta chains were retained. Every entry covers one CDR3 protein and lists the most common genes and DNA from its rows. The sample records around 970,000 distinct CDR3 sequences, roughly half of which are singletons. The ten largest clones capture about a fifth of the sample. Sequencing input: blood. The receptors come from a woman aged 55-75 years in good health.

This chain links TRBV28 with TRBJ2-7; D might be TRBD2 (5 bases). This CDR3 contains 14 residues. CDR1 and CDR2 (germline): MDHEN, SYDVKM. V was cut by 10 bases and J by 4 bases, with 20 bases left in between. This chain's CDR3 is CAISPGVEPYEQYF. The CDR3 bases are TGTGCCATCTCCCCCGGGGTCGAACCATACGAGCAGTACTTC.

The chain is built from TRBV21-1 and TRBJ2-3; the table's TRBD1 call for D was not verified on the DNA. TRBV21-1 is given as a pseudogene. This CDR3 is 15 amino acids long. As DNA, the CDR3 is TGTGCCAGCAGCGCCCGGGACAGGGGGAAAGATACGCAGTATTTT. It specifies CASSARDRGKDTQYF.

The V call is TRBV6-1, the J call TRBJ2-3, with D possibly being TRBD2 (6 bases). Germline V gene sequence: CDR1 MNHNS, CDR2 SASEGT. The CDR3 runs to 15 residues. Trimming took 3 bases from V and 2 from J, leaving 12 bases between them. The CDR3, as DNA: TGTGCCAGCAGTGATCGGGGAGGCGCCACAGATACGCAGTATTTT. Its translation is CASSDRGGATDTQYF.

The chain couples TRBV7-9 to TRBJ1-2; 9 bases match TRBD1. Germline CDR1 SEHNR, CDR2 FQNEAQ (reference sequence). The CDR3 contains 15 residues. The ends lost 5 bases at V and 1 base at J; junction bases unmatched: 5. CDR3 protein: CASSAGQGFNYGYTF. DNA of the CDR3: TGTGCCAGCAGCGCGGGACAGGGATTTAACTATGGCTACACCTTC.

The rearrangement links TRBV7-2 to TRBJ2-5; D uncertain. Germline values: CDR1 SGHTA, CDR2 FQGNSA. This CDR3 is built from 11 residues. V lost 6 bases and J 6 bases, leaving 8 bases between the germline ends. This CDR3 is CASSIYKTQYF. CDR3 in DNA: TGTGCCAGCAGTATTTACAAGACCCAGTACTTC.

The chain joins TRBV6-2 or TRBV6-3 to TRBJ2-1; TRBD2 is a possible D gene (6 bases). Trimming took off 0 bases at V and 6 bases at J, with 9 bases between the two ends. This CDR3 spans 14 amino acids. CDR1 is MNHEY and CDR2 is SVGEGT in the germline V gene. CDR3 DNA: TGTGCCAGCAGTTACTCGCTAGCGACCAATGAGCAGTTCTTC. Translation gives CASSYSLATNEQFF.